The 20 T cell receptor beta chains below come from one sample, sequenced in a study of blood T cell repertoires in COVID-19. Measured with immunoSEQ multiplex PCR; TCRdb has only the in-frame clones, and not every one. This table has roughly 180,000 clones, about 85% appearing once. Sequencing was done on a sample of peripheral blood. The source of these receptors is a woman aged 50 to 60 with COVID-19, enrolled during active disease.

CDR3: CASSPERGGDEQYF. The CDR3, as DNA: TGTGCCAGCAGCCCCGAGCGGGGGGGCGACGAGCAGTACTTC. The rearrangement links TRBV3-1 (or the pseudogene TRBV3-2) to TRBJ2-7; TRBD2 agrees at 10 bases. The CDR3 runs to 14 residues. With 4 bases clipped from V and 5 bases from J, the junction kept 5 bases outside the gene matches. Germline lookup yields CDR1 LGHDT and CDR2 YNNKEL (reference sequence).

The rearrangement joins TRBV18 to TRBJ2-1, with 9 bases identical to TRBD2. This CDR3 region has 17 residues. V lost 0 bases to trimming and J lost 9 bases; unmatched junction nucleotides: 12. Germline V gives CDR1 KGHSH, CDR2 LQKENI. This CDR3 is CASSPPGSGGRNPEQFF. In DNA form, the CDR3 reads TGTGCCAGCTCACCACCGGGTAGCGGGGGTCGGAATCCTGAGCAGTTCTTC. The variable domain in full, completed from reference TRBV18 and TRBJ2-1, reads NAGVMQNPRHLVRRRGQEARLRCSPMKGHSHVYWYRQLPEEGLKFMVYLQKENIIDESGMPKERFSAEFPKEGPSILRIQQVVRGDSAAYFCASSPPGSGGRNPEQFFGPGTRLTVL.

The chain couples TRBV7-3 to TRBJ2-7; TRBD1 matches 8 bases. Trimming removed 5 bases from V and 5 bases from J; junction bases left unmatched: 8. The CDR3 is made up of 14 amino acids. Germline CDR1 is SGHTA and CDR2 is FQGTGA. The CDR3 here is CASSVQGAGNEQYF. The DNA of the CDR3 is TGTGCCAGCAGCGTCCAGGGGGCAGGAAACGAGCAGTACTTC.

The rearrangement joins TRBV19 to TRBJ2-7; 7 positions agree with TRBD1. The CDR3 has 14 residues. The germline V gene has CDR1 LNHDA and CDR2 SQIVND (reference sequence). V shed 4 bases and J 4 bases; nucleotides not matched to a gene: 7. DNA of the CDR3: TGTGCCAGTAGTAAACAGGGGAAAGGTTACGAGCAGTACTTC. Residues: CASSKQGKGYEQYF. Looking up the rest from reference TRBV19 and TRBJ2-7 gives the full variable domain: DGGITQSPKYLFRKEGQNVTLSCEQNLNHDAMYWYRQDPGQGLRLIYYSQIVNDFQKGDIAEGYSVSREKKESFPLTVTSAQKNPTAFYLCASSKQGKGYEQYFGPGTRLTVT.

CDR3 DNA sequence: TGTGCCAGCAGTGTCCGGACAGGGGATGTAGCTTTCTTT. Its protein is CASSVRTGDVAFF. The chain recombines TRBV6-4 with TRBJ1-1; 9 bases are shared with TRBD1. V shed 4 bases and J 10 bases; nucleotides not matched to a gene: 7. CDR3 length equals 13 residues. Germline V lookup: CDR1 MRHNA, CDR2 SNTAGT.

A single count supports this clone. The chain is built from TRBV5-1 and TRBJ2-1, with no clear D. This CDR3 contains 15 residues. Germline V lookup: CDR1 SGHRS, CDR2 YFSETQ. Trimming left V 0 bases short and J 7 bases short, with 14 bases between. Here the CDR3 DNA reads TGCGCCAGCAGCTTGGCCGCTCTTTCCAGGAATGAGCAGTTCTTC. This gives the protein CASSLAALSRNEQFF.

This rearrangement joins TRBV3-1 (or the pseudogene TRBV3-2) to TRBJ1-3; unclear D gene. CDR3 length: 15 amino acids. Germline V gene data show CDR1 as LGHDT and CDR2 as YNNKEL (reference sequence). V was pared by 0 bases and J by 1 base, with 7 bases between. The CDR3 DNA follows: TGTGCCAGCAGCCAAGACCGGGGTTCTGGAAACACCATATATTTT. As protein: CASSQDRGSGNTIYF.

This chain links TRBV21-1 with TRBJ2-7; the table's TRBD2 call for D was not verified on the DNA. TRBV21-1 is a recognized pseudogene. CDR3 length: 14 residues. This CDR3 reads CAVGRETRDYEQYF. The CDR3 DNA sequence: TGTGCCGTAGGAAGGGAGACTAGGGACTACGAGCAGTACTTC.

This chain joins TRBV5-4 and TRBJ2-5; 12 bases line up with TRBD2. The V and J ends lost 4 bases and 4 bases, in that order; junction bases with no gene match: 8. Germline CDR1 and CDR2: SGHNT and YYREEE (reference sequence). This CDR3 comprises 16 residues. The CDR3, as DNA: TGTGCCAGCAGCAAACCTAGCGGGGGGGGGCTAGAGACCCAGTACTTC. It codes for CASSKPSGGGLETQYF. Using reference TRBV5-4 and TRBJ2-5 for the parts outside the CDR3, the full variable domain is ETGVTQSPTHLIKTRGQQVTLRCSSQSGHNTVSWYQQALGQGPQFIFQYYREEENGRGNFPPRFSGLQFPNYSSELNVNALELDDSALYLCASSKPSGGGLETQYFGPGTRLLVL.

The J gene is TRBJ2-1, the V gene TRBV5-1, with 9 bases matching TRBD1. J lost 8 bases, V lost 0 bases, and 6 bases had no gene match. Germline V gene sequence: CDR1 SGHRS, CDR2 YFSETQ. CDR3 length: 15 amino acids. CDR3 loop: CASSLAETGGHEQFF. The CDR3 DNA sequence: TGCGCCAGCAGCTTGGCGGAGACAGGGGGGCATGAGCAGTTCTTC.

The DNA for the CDR3 is TGTGCCAGCAGTTTAGGGGCCGGGACAGGGAATAATTCACCCCTCCACTTT. It translates to CASSLGAGTGNNSPLHF. The gene calls are TRBV28 and TRBJ1-6; 9 bases agree with TRBD1. The J segment lost 5 bases and the V segment lost 2 bases, leaving 7 bases of the junction unmatched. The germline gives CDR1 MDHEN, CDR2 SYDVKM. The length of the CDR3 is 17 residues.

This clone was seen once. The CDR3 is CASGLGTGVEEKLFF. The CDR3 DNA follows: TGTGCTAGTGGTTTGGGGACAGGGGTGGAAGAAAAACTGTTTTTT. The V and J genes are TRBV12-5 and TRBJ1-4; 9 bases line up with TRBD1. The CDR3 is 15 residues long. Germline loops: CDR1 LGHNT, CDR2 FRNRAP. V shed 1 base, J shed 8 bases, and the junction held 5 bases outside the gene matches.

V gene TRBV7-9 combines with J gene TRBJ2-7, with D maybe TRBD1 (5 bases). In germline, CDR1 is SEHNR, CDR2 FQNEAQ (reference sequence). The CDR3 has 13 amino acids. V dropped 2 bases and J dropped 7 bases, with 12 bases sitting between them. The CDR3 loop reads CASSLKLGLEQYF. The CDR3 DNA sequence: TGTGCCAGCAGCTTAAAGCTGGGGCTTGAGCAGTACTTC.

V and J are TRBV7-9 and TRBJ2-6; 7 bases fit TRBD1. CDR1 is SEHNR, CDR2 FQNEAQ, per germline (reference sequence). The CDR3 consists of 17 residues. J gave up 0 bases and V 5 bases, and 7 bases lay outside the gene matches. The CDR3 sequence is CASSPWTGGSGANVLTF. The CDR3 region has the DNA TGTGCCAGCAGCCCCTGGACAGGAGGCTCTGGGGCCAACGTCCTGACTTTC.

The chain couples TRBV5-5 to TRBJ1-2, with 8 bases matching TRBD1. Looked up from germline, CDR1 is SGHKS and CDR2 is YYEKEE (reference sequence). The V segment lost 4 bases and the J segment 4 bases; nucleotides outside the gene matches: 9. The CDR3 loop spans 15 amino acids. This chain's CDR3 is CASSQTGVPPYGYTF. CDR3 nucleotide sequence: TGTGCCAGCAGCCAGACAGGGGTCCCCCCCTATGGCTACACCTTC.

The V call is TRBV7-2, the J call TRBJ1-1, with TRBD1 as a possible D gene (6 bases). This CDR3 spans 16 amino acids. CDR1 and CDR2 (germline): SGHTA, FQGNSA. V lost 0 bases, J lost 1 base, and 12 bases lay in between. The CDR3 loop is CASSLAQGWANTEAFF. The CDR3, as DNA: TGTGCCAGCAGCTTAGCGCAGGGGTGGGCGAACACTGAAGCTTTCTTT.

V gene TRBV5-1 combines with J gene TRBJ1-6, with a weak D call TRBD1 (5 bases). The germline V gene encodes CDR1 SGHRS and CDR2 YFSETQ. The CDR3 is 17 amino acids. Deletions cut 0 bases from V and 2 bases from J, with 12 bases between. The CDR3 loop reads CASSLAGGVTYNSPLHF. Written as DNA, the CDR3 is TGCGCCAGCAGCTTGGCCGGGGGGGTAACCTATAATTCACCCCTCCACTTT. Together with reference TRBV5-1 and TRBJ1-6, the CDR3 gives the full variable domain: KAGVTQTPRYLIKTRGQQVTLSCSPISGHRSVSWYQQTPGQGLQFLFEYFSETQRNKGNFPGRFSGRQFSNSRSEMNVSTLELGDSALYLCASSLAGGVTYNSPLHFGNGTRLTVT.

V is TRBV28 and J is TRBJ1-3; D not resolved. CDR1 is MDHEN and CDR2 is SYDVKM in the germline V gene. The CDR3 is 16 residues long. V lost 6 bases and J lost 3, with 18 bases in between. The CDR3 DNA reads TGTGCCAGCAGGCCTTCTTCCGGCGGTTTTGGAAACACCATATATTTT. Amino acids: CASRPSSGGFGNTIYF.

The J gene is TRBJ2-2, the V gene TRBV11-2; D call uncertain. The V and J ends lost 1 base and 0 bases respectively, with 9 bases between them. Per the germline V gene, CDR1 is SGHAT and CDR2 is FQNNGV. The CDR3 is 16 residues long. The CDR3 reads CASSLGTAANTGELFF. CDR3 bases: TGTGCCAGCAGCTTAGGTACAGCCGCGAACACCGGGGAGCTGTTTTTT.

The chain is built from TRBV6-6 and TRBJ2-3, with 10 bases lining up with TRBD1. V dropped 5 bases and J dropped 3; count of bases not matched to a gene: 5. The CDR3 sequence is 15 residues long. The germline V gene encodes CDR1 MNHNY and CDR2 SVGAGI (reference sequence). CDR3 residues: CASSRQGAGTDTQYF. DNA for the CDR3: TGTGCCAGCAGTCGACAGGGGGCTGGGACAGATACGCAGTATTTT.